The 24 T cell receptor beta chains presented below share a single source sample, sequenced in a study of beta chain features in type 1 diabetes. Study-wide findings and caveats: For Type 1 diabetes patients, all four CD4+ subsets carried TCRB CDR3s that were moderately but significantly shorter.

Their target antigens are unknown. The whole isolated RNA underwent reverse transcription, so sequencing captured expressed TCRB transcripts. Produced via immunoSEQ multiplex PCR; TCRdb's table is partial and in-frame only. This sample has approximately 150,000 clones, with roughly 60% found just once. Specimen: naive CD4+ T cells from blood. The receptors come from a young man with type 1 diabetes.

V usage is TRBV29-1 and J usage is TRBJ2-7; no clear D. This CDR3 region has 15 residues. V was pared by 3 bases and J by 3 bases, with 18 bases between. Germline lookup yields CDR1 SQVTM and CDR2 ANQGSEA. The CDR3 bases are TGCAGCGTTGAGATACTTTCCGGTTCCCTCTACGAGCAGTACTTC. It encodes CSVEILSGSLYEQYF.

This clone came up a few times. The chain links TRBV5-1 to TRBJ2-1; D ambiguous. Between the trimmed V and J ends, which lost 0 bases and 10 bases, there was a span of 14 bases. CDR1 SGHRS and CDR2 YFSETQ come from the germline V gene. The CDR3 has 14 residues. The CDR3 loop reads CASSLVANSMEQFF. The CDR3 nucleotides are TGCGCCAGCAGCTTGGTGGCTAATTCGATGGAGCAGTTCTTC. The full variable domain, in which reference TRBV5-1 and TRBJ2-1 provide the parts outside the CDR3, is KAGVTQTPRYLIKTRGQQVTLSCSPISGHRSVSWYQQTPGQGLQFLFEYFSETQRNKGNFPGRFSGRQFSNSRSEMNVSTLELGDSALYLCASSLVANSMEQFFGPGTRLTVL.

The rearrangement links TRBV30 to TRBJ1-6, with D perhaps matching TRBD1 (5 bases). This CDR3 region has 15 residues. The germline V gene encodes CDR1 GTSNPN and CDR2 SVGIG (reference sequence). V was trimmed by 1 base and J by 9 bases, leaving 16 bases between them. DNA for the CDR3: TGTGCCTGGAGTGCCGGGGGAAGGGGAGGTTCACCCCTCCACTTT. This codes for CAWSAGGRGGSPLHF.

This clone appeared a few times. The sample has other DNA sequences that encode this CDR3 too. CDR3 sequence reads: CSVGEAFF. Written as DNA, the CDR3 is TGCAGCGTCGGTGAAGCTTTCTTT. The V call is TRBV29-1, the J call TRBJ1-1; D gene unclear. The CDR3 length is 8 residues. Germline lookup yields CDR1 SQVTM and CDR2 ANQGSEA. With 6 bases removed from V and 7 bases from J, the gap between germline ends came to 3 bases.

This clone was observed a handful of times. The J gene is TRBJ1-5, the V gene TRBV29-1; D perhaps matches TRBD1 (6 bases). Germline CDR1 SQVTM, CDR2 ANQGSEA. Trimming took 6 bases from V and 5 from J, leaving 23 bases between them. The CDR3 covers 16 residues. The CDR3 loop is CSVQAWGANGDQPQHF. CDR3 bases: TGCAGCGTCCAAGCCTGGGGGGCGAATGGGGATCAGCCCCAGCATTTT.

The chain links TRBV2 to TRBJ1-1, with D unclear. The V gene lost 1 base and the J gene lost 1 base, with 4 bases spanning the gap. The V gene's germline CDR1 is SNHLY and CDR2 FYNNEI. The CDR3 is made up of 13 amino acids. The CDR3 loop is CASSEDRNTEAFF. The CDR3 nucleotides read TGTGCCAGCAGTGAAGACCGGAACACTGAAGCTTTCTTT.

This clone was seen a handful of times. The chain combines TRBV30 with TRBJ2-4; D is possibly TRBD1 (5 bases). Germline CDR1 reads GTSNPN; CDR2 reads SVGIG (reference sequence). CDR3 length equals 13 residues. Between the trimmed V and J ends, which lost 3 bases and 4 bases, there was a span of 10 bases. In DNA, the CDR3 is TGTGCCTGGAGGAACGACAGAAAAAACATTCAGTACTTC. Its protein is CAWRNDRKNIQYF.

The table lists this clone with a count of one. This chain uses TRBV28 with TRBJ1-5, with a tentative D call TRBD1 (5 bases). CDR1 MDHEN and CDR2 SYDVKM come from the germline V gene. The V end lost 6 bases, the J end lost 2 bases, and 14 bases lay between the germline ends. CDR3 length: 15 amino acids. This CDR3 is CASRDQGIGNQPQHF. The CDR3, as DNA: TGTGCCAGCAGAGACCAGGGCATCGGCAATCAGCCCCAGCATTTT. Combining the CDR3 with reference TRBV28 and TRBJ1-5 gives the whole variable domain DVKVTQSSRYLVKRTGEKVFLECVQDMDHENMFWYRQDPGLGLRLIYFSYDVKMKEKGDIPEGYSVSREKKERFSLILESASTNQTSMYLCASRDQGIGNQPQHFGDGTRLSIL.

This CDR3 reads CASSLESRGNYGYTF. CDR3 DNA sequence: TGTGCCAGCAGCCTGGAGTCCAGGGGGAACTATGGCTACACCTTC. The chain links TRBV9 to TRBJ1-2; 7 bases are shared with TRBD1. V lost 4 bases to trimming and J lost 2 bases; unmatched junction nucleotides: 8. CDR1 is SGDLS, CDR2 YYNGEE, per germline. CDR3 size: 15 residues.

This chain connects TRBV15 to TRBJ1-1, with D perhaps TRBD1 (5 bases). With 0 bases removed from V and 2 bases from J, the gap between germline ends came to 16 bases. The germline gives CDR1 LNHNV, CDR2 YYDKDF (reference sequence). This CDR3 is built from 17 residues. DNA for the CDR3: TGTGCCACCAGCAGAGATCTGGCCAGGGAATTAAACACTGAAGCTTTCTTT. It specifies CATSRDLARELNTEAFF.

This sequence joins TRBV9 and TRBJ1-5; the D is unclear. CDR3 length: 15 amino acids. The V end lost 1 base, the J end lost 0 bases, and 8 bases lay between the germline ends. Germline-derived CDR1 and CDR2 are SGDLS and YYNGEE. This CDR3 reads CASSVSGSSNQPQHF. The CDR3 DNA sequence: TGTGCCAGCAGCGTAAGCGGCAGTAGCAATCAGCCCCAGCATTTT.

The chain employs TRBV7-9 and TRBJ2-7; D possibly matches TRBD1 or TRBD2 (5 bases each). The CDR3 spans 14 residues. V was clipped by 1 base and J by 2 bases, with 9 bases between them. Germline CDR1 is SEHNR and CDR2 is FQNEAQ (reference sequence). The CDR3 sequence is CASSLGDGPYEQYF. In nucleotides, the CDR3 is TGTGCCAGCAGCTTAGGGGACGGACCCTACGAGCAGTACTTC.

This clone was counted a few times. The V gene is TRBV25-1, the J gene TRBJ2-5; tentatively, D is TRBD2 (5 bases). Per the germline V gene, CDR1 is MGHDK and CDR2 is SYGVNS. The CDR3 sequence is 12 residues long. Trimming stripped 6 bases from V and 9 bases from J, with 14 bases between. CDR3 protein: CASSSVNGAQYF. CDR3 sequence (DNA): TGTGCCAGCAGCTCGGTTAACGGGGCCCAGTACTTC.

The table lists this clone with a count of one. The chain has TRBV29-1 and TRBJ1-1; TRBD1 matches 9 bases. With V trimmed by 6 bases and J by 2 bases, 7 bases remained unmatched. The CDR3 runs 14 residues. The germline V gene has CDR1 SQVTM and CDR2 ANQGSEA. The CDR3 here is CSVGTGSRNTEAFF. CDR3 DNA sequence: TGCAGCGTCGGGACAGGGAGTCGCAACACTGAAGCTTTCTTT.

This clone was counted only a few times. The gene calls are TRBV7-8 and TRBJ2-6; D is ambiguous. Trimming shortened V by 0 bases and J by 3 bases, and 0 bases separated the two germline ends. The germline V gene encodes CDR1 SGHVS and CDR2 FQNEAQ. CDR3 size: 13 residues. The CDR3 DNA follows: TGTGCCAGCAGCTTAGCTGGGGCCAACGTCCTGACTTTC. Amino acids: CASSLAGANVLTF. Using reference TRBV7-8 and TRBJ2-6 for the parts outside the CDR3, the full variable domain is GAGVSQSPRYKVAKRGQDVALRCDPISGHVSLFWYQQALGQGPEFLTYFQNEAQLDKSGLPSDRFFAERPEGSVSTLKIQRTQQEDSAVYLCASSLAGANVLTFGAGSRLTVL.

Turning to this clone: Other DNA sequences within the sample encode an identical CDR3. V is TRBV30 and J is TRBJ2-5; D unclear. The V end lost 0 bases, the J end lost 4 bases, and 3 bases lay between the germline ends. Germline values: CDR1 GTSNPN, CDR2 SVGIG (reference sequence). This CDR3 contains 11 residues. The CDR3: CAWSVRETQYF. The CDR3 DNA is TGTGCCTGGAGTGTACGAGAGACCCAGTACTTC.

This chain links TRBV18 with TRBJ2-3; 10 bases fit TRBD1. Germline-derived CDR1 and CDR2 are KGHSH and LQKENI. The length of the CDR3 is 15 residues. After removal of 3 bases from V and 2 bases from J, the junction contained 2 bases not matched to a gene. The CDR3 reads CASSPTGGFTDTQYF. The DNA of the CDR3 is TGTGCCAGCTCACCGACAGGGGGCTTCACAGATACGCAGTATTTT.

J is TRBJ2-1 and V is TRBV1; the table's D call TRBD2 went unverified against the DNA. TRBV1 is noted as a pseudogene. The CDR3 sequence is 16 residues long. In DNA, the CDR3 is TGCACCAGCAGCCACCCCGCTAGCGGGGGGATAAATGAGCAGTTCTTC. Amino acid sequence: CTSSHPASGGINEQFF.

This sequence joins TRBV6-5 and TRBJ2-7; 7 bases align to TRBD2. The CDR3 runs 15 residues. Germline CDR1 reads MNHEY; CDR2 reads SVGAGI. Trimming at V came to 6 bases and at J to 1 base, leaving 9 bases not matched to a gene. In DNA, the CDR3 is TGTGCCAGCAGCCTCGCGGCGGGGGAGTCCTACGAGCAGTACTTC. It encodes CASSLAAGESYEQYF.

The genes are TRBV7-2 and TRBJ2-1, with TRBD2 matching 13 bases. Germline values: CDR1 SGHTA, CDR2 FQGNSA. The CDR3 has 14 amino acids. V lost 3 bases, J lost 7 bases, and 0 bases stayed unmatched. CDR3 in amino acids: CASSLGLAGNEQFF. The CDR3 bases are TGTGCCAGCAGCTTGGGACTAGCGGGGAATGAGCAGTTCTTC.

The chain is built from TRBV9 and TRBJ2-3; 11 nucleotides match TRBD2. Trimming cost V 5 bases and J 6 bases; bases outside gene matches: 11. The CDR3 has 16 residues. Per the germline V gene, CDR1 is SGDLS and CDR2 is YYNGEE. The CDR3 loop is CASRPTPGLAGDTQYF. The CDR3 DNA follows: TGTGCCAGCAGACCTACACCCGGACTAGCGGGCGATACGCAGTATTTT.

The V call is TRBV7-9, the J call TRBJ2-1; TRBD2 matches 9 bases. J lost 4 bases, V lost 10 bases, and 11 bases had no gene match. CDR3 length equals 15 residues. CDR1 and CDR2 (germline): SEHNR, FQNEAQ (reference sequence). This CDR3 reads CANQEVAGAYNEQFF. CDR3 DNA sequence: TGTGCCAACCAAGAGGTAGCGGGGGCATACAATGAGCAGTTCTTC.

The chain's CDR3 is CSVPSRDRRYEQYF. CDR3 sequence (DNA): TGCAGCGTCCCTTCCCGGGACAGACGCTACGAGCAGTACTTC. The chain is built from TRBV29-1 and TRBJ2-7; 7 positions agree with TRBD1. The J segment lost 3 bases and the V segment lost 6 bases, leaving 11 bases of the junction unmatched. Looked up from germline, CDR1 is SQVTM and CDR2 is ANQGSEA. The CDR3 is 14 amino acids.

This clone was counted once. This chain links TRBV7-2 with TRBJ2-4; 8 bases agree with TRBD2. The CDR3 is made up of 19 amino acids. With V trimmed by 1 base and J by 0 bases, 11 bases remained unmatched. Germline CDR1 SGHTA, CDR2 FQGNSA. The CDR3 here is CASSLVVSGEYLAKNIQYF. CDR3 nucleotide sequence: TGTGCCAGCAGCTTAGTCGTTAGCGGGGAATATCTAGCCAAAAACATTCAGTACTTC.